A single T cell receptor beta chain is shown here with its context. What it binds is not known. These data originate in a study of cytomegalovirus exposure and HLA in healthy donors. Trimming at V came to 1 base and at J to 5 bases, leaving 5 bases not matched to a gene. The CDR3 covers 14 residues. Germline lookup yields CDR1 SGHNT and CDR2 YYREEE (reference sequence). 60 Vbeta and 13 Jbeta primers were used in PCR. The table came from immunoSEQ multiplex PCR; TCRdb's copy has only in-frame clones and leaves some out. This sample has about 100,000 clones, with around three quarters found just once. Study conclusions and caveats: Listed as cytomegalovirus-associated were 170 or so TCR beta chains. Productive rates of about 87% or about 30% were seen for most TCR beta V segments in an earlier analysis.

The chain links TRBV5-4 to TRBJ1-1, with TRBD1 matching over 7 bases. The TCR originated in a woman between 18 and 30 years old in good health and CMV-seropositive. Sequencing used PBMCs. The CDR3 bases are TGTGCCAGCAGCTTGACGCAGGGGGAAACTGAAGCTTTCTTT. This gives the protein CASSLTQGETEAFF.